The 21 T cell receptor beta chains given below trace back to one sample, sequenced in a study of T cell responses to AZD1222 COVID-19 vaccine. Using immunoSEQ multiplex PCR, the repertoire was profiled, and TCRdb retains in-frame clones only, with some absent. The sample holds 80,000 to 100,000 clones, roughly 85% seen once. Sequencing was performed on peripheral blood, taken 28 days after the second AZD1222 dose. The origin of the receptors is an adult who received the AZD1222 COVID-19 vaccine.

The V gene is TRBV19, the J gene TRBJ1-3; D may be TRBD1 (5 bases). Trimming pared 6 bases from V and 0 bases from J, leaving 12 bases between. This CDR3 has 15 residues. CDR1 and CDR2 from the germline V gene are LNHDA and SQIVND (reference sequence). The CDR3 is CASSGGDFSGNTIYF. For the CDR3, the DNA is TGTGCCAGTAGCGGGGGGGACTTCTCTGGAAACACCATATATTTT.

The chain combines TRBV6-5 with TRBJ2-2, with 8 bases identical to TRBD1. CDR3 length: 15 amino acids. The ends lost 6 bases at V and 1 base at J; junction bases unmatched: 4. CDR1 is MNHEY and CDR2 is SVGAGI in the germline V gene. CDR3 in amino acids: CASSLGTGNTGELFF. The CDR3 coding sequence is TGTGCCAGCAGCCTAGGGACAGGGAACACCGGGGAGCTGTTTTTT.

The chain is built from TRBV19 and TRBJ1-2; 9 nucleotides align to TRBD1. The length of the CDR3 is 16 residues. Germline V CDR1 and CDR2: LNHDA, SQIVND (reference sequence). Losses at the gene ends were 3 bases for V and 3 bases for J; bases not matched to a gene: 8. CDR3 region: CASSISTGGRYYGYTF. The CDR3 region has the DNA TGTGCCAGTAGTATTTCGACAGGGGGACGGTACTATGGCTACACCTTC.

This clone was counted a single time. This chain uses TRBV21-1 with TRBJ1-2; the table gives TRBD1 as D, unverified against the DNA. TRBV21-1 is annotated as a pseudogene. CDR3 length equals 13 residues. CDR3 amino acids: CASSRNRGNGYTF. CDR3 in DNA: TGTGCCAGCAGCCGTAACAGGGGGAACGGCTACACCTTC.

CDR3 amino acids: CASSPRTGGVNQPQHF. The CDR3 DNA is TGTGCCAGCTCACCGCGGACAGGGGGCGTCAATCAGCCCCAGCATTTT. J is TRBJ1-5 and V is TRBV18; TRBD1 agrees at 11 bases. Germline values: CDR1 KGHSH, CDR2 LQKENI. The V and J ends lost 3 bases and 3 bases, in that order; junction bases with no gene match: 4. The CDR3 length is 16 residues.

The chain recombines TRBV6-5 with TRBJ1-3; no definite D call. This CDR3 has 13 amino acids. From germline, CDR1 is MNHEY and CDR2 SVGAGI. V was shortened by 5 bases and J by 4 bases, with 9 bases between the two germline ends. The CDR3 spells CASSPQAGNTIYF. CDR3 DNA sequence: TGTGCCAGCAGTCCCCAGGCCGGAAACACCATATATTTT.

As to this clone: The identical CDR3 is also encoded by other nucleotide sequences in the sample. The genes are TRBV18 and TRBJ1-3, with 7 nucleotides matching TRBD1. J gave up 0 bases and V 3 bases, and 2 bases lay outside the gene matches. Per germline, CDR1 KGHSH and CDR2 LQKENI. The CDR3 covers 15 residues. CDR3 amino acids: CASSPGQTSGNTIYF. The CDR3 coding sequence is TGTGCCAGCTCACCGGGACAGACCTCTGGAAACACCATATATTTT. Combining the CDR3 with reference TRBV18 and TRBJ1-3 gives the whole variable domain NAGVMQNPRHLVRRRGQEARLRCSPMKGHSHVYWYRQLPEEGLKFMVYLQKENIIDESGMPKERFSAEFPKEGPSILRIQQVVRGDSAAYFCASSPGQTSGNTIYFGEGSWLTVV.

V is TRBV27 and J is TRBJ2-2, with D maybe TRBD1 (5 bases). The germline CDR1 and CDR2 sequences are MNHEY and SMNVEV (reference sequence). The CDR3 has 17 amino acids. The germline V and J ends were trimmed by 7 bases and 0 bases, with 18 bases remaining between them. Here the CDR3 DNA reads TGTGCCAGCATCCAAGCAGGATGGGGCGCGAACACCGGGGAGCTGTTTTTT. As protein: CASIQAGWGANTGELFF.

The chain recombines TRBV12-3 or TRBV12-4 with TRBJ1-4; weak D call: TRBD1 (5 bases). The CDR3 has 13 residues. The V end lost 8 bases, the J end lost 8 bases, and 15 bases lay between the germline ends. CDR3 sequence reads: CASRGGGLEKLFF. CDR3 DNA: TGTGCCAGCCGGGGCGGAGGGTTGGAAAAACTGTTTTTT.

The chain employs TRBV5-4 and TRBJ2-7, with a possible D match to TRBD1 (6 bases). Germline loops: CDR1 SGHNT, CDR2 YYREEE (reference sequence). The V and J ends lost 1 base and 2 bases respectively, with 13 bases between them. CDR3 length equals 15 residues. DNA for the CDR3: TGTGCCAGCAGCTTGACCATCGACAGGCCCTACGAGCAGTACTTC. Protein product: CASSLTIDRPYEQYF.

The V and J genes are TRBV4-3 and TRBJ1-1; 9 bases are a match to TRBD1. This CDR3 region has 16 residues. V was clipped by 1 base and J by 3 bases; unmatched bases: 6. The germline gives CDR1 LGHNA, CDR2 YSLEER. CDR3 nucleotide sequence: TGCGCCAGCAGCCAAGTGTACAGGGGGCGGCACACTGAAGCTTTCTTT. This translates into CASSQVYRGRHTEAFF.

The DNA for the CDR3 is TGTGCCACCAGCCAGGGATCTGGAAACTATGGCTACACCTTC. It codes for CATSQGSGNYGYTF. The gene calls are TRBV24-1 and TRBJ1-2, with a possible D match to TRBD1 (5 bases). The CDR3 totals 14 residues. V lost 7 bases and J 2 bases, leaving 13 bases between the germline ends. CDR1 and CDR2 from the germline V gene are KGHDR and SFDVKD.

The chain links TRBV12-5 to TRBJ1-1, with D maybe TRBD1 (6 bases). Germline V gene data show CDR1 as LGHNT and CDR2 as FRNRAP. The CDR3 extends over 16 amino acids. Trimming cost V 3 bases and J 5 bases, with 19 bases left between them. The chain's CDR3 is CASGFSTGRGRTEAFF. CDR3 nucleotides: TGTGCTAGTGGTTTCAGTACAGGGAGAGGGAGGACTGAAGCTTTCTTT.

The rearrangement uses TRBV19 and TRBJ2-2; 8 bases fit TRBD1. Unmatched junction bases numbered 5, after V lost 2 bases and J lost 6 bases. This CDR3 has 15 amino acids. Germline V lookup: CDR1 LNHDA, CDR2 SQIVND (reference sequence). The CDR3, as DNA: TGTGCCAGTAGTATATCGCAGGGGGCGGCCGGGGAGCTGTTTTTT. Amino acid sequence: CASSISQGAAGELFF.

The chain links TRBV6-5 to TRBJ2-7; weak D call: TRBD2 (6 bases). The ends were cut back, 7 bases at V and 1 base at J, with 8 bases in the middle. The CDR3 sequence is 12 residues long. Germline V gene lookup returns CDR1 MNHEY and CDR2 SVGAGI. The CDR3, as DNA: TGTGCCAGCATCGGGAGTTCCTACGAGCAGTACGTC. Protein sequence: CASIGSSYEQYV.

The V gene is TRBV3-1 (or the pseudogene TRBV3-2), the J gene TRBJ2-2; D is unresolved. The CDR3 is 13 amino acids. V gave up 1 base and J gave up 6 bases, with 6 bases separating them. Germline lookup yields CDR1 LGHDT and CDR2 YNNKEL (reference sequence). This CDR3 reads CASSQVAAGELFF. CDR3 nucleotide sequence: TGTGCCAGCAGCCAAGTTGCGGCCGGGGAGCTGTTTTTT.

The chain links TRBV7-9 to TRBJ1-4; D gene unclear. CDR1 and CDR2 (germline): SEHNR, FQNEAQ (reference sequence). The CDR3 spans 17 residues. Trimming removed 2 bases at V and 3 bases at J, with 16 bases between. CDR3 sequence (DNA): TGTGCCAGCAGCTTAAGTGGGGTTATAAGATCTAATGAAAAACTGTTTTTT. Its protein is CASSLSGVIRSNEKLFF.

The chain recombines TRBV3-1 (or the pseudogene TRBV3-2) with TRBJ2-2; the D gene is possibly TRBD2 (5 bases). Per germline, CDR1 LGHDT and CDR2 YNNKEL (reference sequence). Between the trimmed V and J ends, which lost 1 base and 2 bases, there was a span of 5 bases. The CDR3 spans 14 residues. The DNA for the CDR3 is TGTGCCAGCAGCCAAGCGGGAAACACCGGGGAGCTGTTTTTT. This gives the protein CASSQAGNTGELFF.

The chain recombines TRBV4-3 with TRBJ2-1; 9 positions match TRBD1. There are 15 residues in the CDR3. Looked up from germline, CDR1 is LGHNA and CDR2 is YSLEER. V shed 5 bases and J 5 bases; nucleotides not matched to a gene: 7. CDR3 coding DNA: TGCGCCAGCAGCACCGGGACAGGGTATAACAATGAGCAGTTCTTC. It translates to CASSTGTGYNNEQFF.

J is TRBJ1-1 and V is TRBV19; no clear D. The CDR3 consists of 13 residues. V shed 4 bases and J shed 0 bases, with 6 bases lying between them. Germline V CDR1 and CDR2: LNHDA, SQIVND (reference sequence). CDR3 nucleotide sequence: TGTGCCAGTAGTAGGTCGGTGAACACTGAAGCTTTCTTT. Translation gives CASSRSVNTEAFF.

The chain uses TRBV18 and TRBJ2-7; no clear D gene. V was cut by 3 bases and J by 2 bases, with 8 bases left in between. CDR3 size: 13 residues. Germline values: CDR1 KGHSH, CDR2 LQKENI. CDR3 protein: CASSPAAAYEQYV. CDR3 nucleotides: TGTGCCAGCTCACCTGCCGCTGCCTACGAGCAGTACGTC.